These 18 T cell receptor beta chains were all obtained from the same sample, sequenced in a study of shared clonotypes between healthy human individuals. Assay: immunoSEQ multiplex PCR; the TCRdb copy retains only in-frame clones and omits some. Of about 2.5 million clones in the sample, roughly 92% were seen once. Sequences were obtained from naive CD4+ T cells from PBMCs. This sample's subset: CD45RA+ positively selected. These receptors originate from a young man in good health. Some clones in this sample may be carry-over from other donors' samples.

This chain links TRBV27 with TRBJ2-7; a weak D match, TRBD2 (7 bases). CDR1 is MNHEY and CDR2 is SMNVEV in the germline V gene (reference sequence). The CDR3 has 14 amino acids. Trimming pared 6 bases from V and 2 bases from J, leaving 14 bases between. The CDR3 reads CASSLGGRTYEQYF. The CDR3 coding sequence is TGTGCCAGCAGCCTGGGGGGGCGAACCTACGAGCAGTACTTC.

The chain has TRBV30 and TRBJ2-7; D is undetermined. Germline V CDR1 and CDR2: GTSNPN, SVGIG (reference sequence). The CDR3 sequence is 14 residues long. The V gene lost 3 bases and the J gene lost 2 bases, with 14 bases spanning the gap. The CDR3 region is CAWSPPAATYEQYF. CDR3 DNA: TGTGCCTGGAGCCCACCCGCAGCAACCTACGAGCAGTACTTC.

J is TRBJ1-1 and V is TRBV6-1; tentative D call: TRBD1 (5 bases). Germline V gene data show CDR1 as MNHNS and CDR2 as SASEGT. V was pared by 0 bases and J by 4 bases, with 12 bases between. The CDR3 length is 15 residues. Written as DNA, the CDR3 is TGTGCCAGCAGTGAAGCGCGTTCAGGGTTCACTGAAGCTTTCTTT. Translated, it gives CASSEARSGFTEAFF.

The chain is built from TRBV27 and TRBJ2-7, with no clear D. Trimming shortened V by 4 bases and J by 0 bases, and 7 bases separated the two germline ends. The CDR3 spans 13 residues. Germline V gene lookup returns CDR1 MNHEY and CDR2 SMNVEV (reference sequence). The CDR3 protein is CASSYQYSYEQYF. The CDR3 bases are TGTGCCAGCAGTTACCAATACTCCTACGAGCAGTACTTC.

Points on this clone: This CDR3 is also generated by other DNA sequences in the sample. This chain links TRBV7-2 with TRBJ2-5, with D uncertain. Germline V gene lookup returns CDR1 SGHTA and CDR2 FQGNSA. CDR3 length: 12 amino acids. V lost 1 base and J 5 bases, leaving 5 bases between the germline ends. The CDR3 sequence is CASSLVKETQYF. DNA for the CDR3: TGTGCCAGCAGCTTAGTTAAGGAGACCCAGTACTTC.

The genes are TRBV9 and TRBJ2-3; D call uncertain. Per the germline V gene, CDR1 is SGDLS and CDR2 is YYNGEE. This CDR3 is built from 13 residues. V was clipped by 1 base and J by 6 bases, with 9 bases between them. The CDR3 protein is CASSVLRQDTQYF. The CDR3 DNA reads TGTGCCAGCAGCGTACTGCGTCAGGATACGCAGTATTTT.

The rearrangement joins TRBV9 to TRBJ2-6, with D perhaps TRBD1 (6 bases). The germline V gene has CDR1 SGDLS and CDR2 YYNGEE. CDR3 length: 14 residues. Trimming took off 3 bases at V and 14 bases at J, with 18 bases between the two ends. The CDR3 DNA is TGTGCCAGCAGCGCCGGGACACAGAACGTACTCCTGACTTTC. Protein: CASSAGTQNVLLTF.

J is TRBJ2-1 and V is TRBV9; D unresolved. The CDR3 totals 14 residues. V lost 1 base to trimming and J lost 5 bases, with 10 bases between them. Germline CDR1 reads SGDLS; CDR2 reads YYNGEE. CDR3 sequence: CASSVTRANNEQFF. CDR3 nucleotides: TGTGCCAGCAGCGTAACACGGGCTAACAATGAGCAGTTCTTC.

The gene calls are TRBV11-2 and TRBJ1-2; D remains unclear. Per germline, CDR1 SGHAT and CDR2 FQNNGV. The CDR3 has 12 residues. With 0 bases removed from V and 7 bases from J, the gap between germline ends came to 6 bases. The CDR3 spells CASSLDGGGYTF. The CDR3 nucleotides are TGTGCCAGCAGCTTAGATGGCGGTGGCTACACCTTC.

V gene TRBV19 combines with J gene TRBJ2-1, with a weak D call TRBD1 (5 bases). There are 15 residues in the CDR3. Between the trimmed V and J ends, which lost 1 base and 7 bases, there was a span of 14 bases. Germline assignment: CDR1 LNHDA and CDR2 SQIVND (reference sequence). The CDR3 DNA follows: TGTGCCAGTAGTATAGCCAGGGATACCCAAAATGAGCAGTTCTTC. This translates into CASSIARDTQNEQFF.

The gene calls are TRBV7-2 and TRBJ1-1; 8 bases line up with TRBD1. CDR3 length: 16 amino acids. Germline V gives CDR1 SGHTA, CDR2 FQGNSA. Trimming cost V 6 bases and J 4 bases; bases outside gene matches: 13. The CDR3 coding sequence is TGTGCCAGCAGAACAAGCAGGGGGCTTGGCGGCACTGAAGCTTTCTTT. It translates to CASRTSRGLGGTEAFF.

This chain links TRBV9 with TRBJ2-3, with a weak D call TRBD2 (6 bases). This CDR3 comprises 14 residues. Germline V gene sequence: CDR1 SGDLS, CDR2 YYNGEE. The V end lost 4 bases, the J end lost 5 bases, and 14 bases lay between the germline ends. In nucleotides, the CDR3 is TGTGCCAGCAGCTCGGATCCCGGGGGAGATACGCAGTATTTT. Amino acid sequence: CASSSDPGGDTQYF.

The count of this clone is one. The rearrangement uses TRBV11-2 and TRBJ2-3; 7 bases fit TRBD2. This CDR3 has 16 amino acids. In germline, CDR1 is SGHAT, CDR2 FQNNGV. V shed 3 bases and J 0 bases; nucleotides not matched to a gene: 6. The CDR3 nucleotides read TGTGCCAGCAGCTTCGTAGCGGGCTCTAGCACAGATACGCAGTATTTT. This translates into CASSFVAGSSTDTQYF.

The chain links TRBV21-1 to TRBJ2-7; the table calls TRBD1, which could not be checked here. TRBV21-1 is a known pseudogene. The CDR3 totals 17 residues. CDR3 in amino acids: CASSKALSRQASYEQYF. The CDR3 DNA sequence: TGTGCCAGCAGCAAAGCGCTTTCGAGACAGGCCTCCTACGAGCAGTACTTC.

The chain combines TRBV6-6 with TRBJ2-2; 9 bases fit TRBD2. This CDR3 is built from 15 residues. J lost 5 bases, V lost 6 bases, and 7 bases had no gene match. Germline values: CDR1 MNHNY, CDR2 SVGAGI (reference sequence). CDR3 DNA sequence: TGTGCCAGCAGGATACCGGGACTAGCAACCGGGGAGCTGTTTTTT. Translating it yields CASRIPGLATGELFF.

The chain is built from TRBV4-1 and TRBJ2-7; 11 bases agree with TRBD2. The CDR3 has 16 amino acids. V lost 1 base, J lost 6 bases, and 8 bases stayed unmatched. CDR1 is MGHRA and CDR2 is YSYEKL in the germline V gene. The CDR3 here is CASSQVLAGVTAEQYF. The CDR3 DNA is TGCGCCAGCAGCCAAGTACTAGCGGGAGTAACCGCCGAGCAGTACTTC.

The chain uses TRBV6-6 and TRBJ1-2; D unresolved. The germline V gene encodes CDR1 MNHNY and CDR2 SVGAGI (reference sequence). The length of the CDR3 is 16 residues. V lost 6 bases, J lost 5 bases, and 22 bases lay in between. CDR3 nucleotides: TGTGCCAGCAGCCTACAGAGTTCACTGAGTCTTTATGGCTACACCTTC. Amino acid sequence: CASSLQSSLSLYGYTF.

About this clone: Other DNA sequences of this sample code for an identical CDR3. This chain joins TRBV28 and TRBJ1-2, with no clear D. CDR3 length: 14 residues. Germline V gene sequence: CDR1 MDHEN, CDR2 SYDVKM. The V end lost 4 bases, the J end lost 4 bases, and 13 bases lay between the germline ends. In DNA form, the CDR3 reads TGTGCCAGCAGTTCACACCGGGGAGGCTATGGCTACACCTTC. Encoded protein: CASSSHRGGYGYTF.